These T cell receptor beta chains were read from a single sample in a study of TIL therapy for anti-PD-1-resistant metastatic lung cancer. Repertoires were generated with immunoSEQ multiplex PCR, while TCRdb's copy carries only in-frame clones and drops some. The sample lists 54,000 or so clones, around 79% occurring once. The sample was blood, taken at baseline. These receptors originate from a person between 25 and 79 years old with non-small cell lung cancer. Each CDR3 is given with its conserved first and last residue. The D gene is left open where the match is weak. Where a row states a size, it is once, few, many or the class of an expanded clone; other rows omit it.

v_gene,j_gene,d_gene,abundance,CDR3aa,CDR3nt
TRBV7-9,TRBJ2-7,-,-,CASSLRPYEQYF,TGTGCCAGCAGCTTGAGACCCTACGAGCAGTACTTC
TRBV6-6,TRBJ1-5,-,few,CASSRTGSNQPQHF,TGTGCCAGCAGCCGGACGGGTAGCAATCAGCCCCAGCATTTT
TRBV6-6,TRBJ2-3,TRBD2,-,CASSLRGYSDTQYF,TGTGCCAGCAGTTTGCGGGGGTACTCAGATACGCAGTATTTT
TRBV13,TRBJ1-3,-,-,CASSTKQGSGNTIYF,TGTGCCAGCAGCACTAAACAGGGCTCTGGAAACACCATATATTTT
TRBV7-3,TRBJ2-1,TRBD2,-,CASSHSSGDYNEQFF,TGTGCCAGCAGCCATTCTAGCGGGGATTACAATGAGCAGTTCTTC
TRBV7-3,TRBJ2-5,-,-,CASSSPKAKYQETQYF,TGTGCCAGCAGCTCCCCCAAGGCTAAGTATCAAGAGACCCAGTACTTC
TRBV30,TRBJ1-1,-,-,CAWSRGREAFF,TGTGCCTGGAGTAGGGGTAGAGAAGCTTTCTTT
TRBV15,TRBJ1-4,-,once,CATSRDLAGANEKLFF,TGTGCCACCAGCAGAGATCTCGCAGGGGCTAATGAAAAACTGTTTTTT
TRBV29-1,TRBJ2-5,TRBD1,-,CSVPLGQGQETQYF,TGCAGCGTTCCTTTGGGACAGGGGCAAGAGACCCAGTACTTC
TRBV28,TRBJ2-5,TRBD1,-,CASSLGQGRSIETQYF,TGTGCCAGCAGTTTAGGACAGGGAAGGAGTATCGAGACCCAGTACTTC
TRBV9,TRBJ2-2,-,once,CASSAYGFANTGELFF,TGTGCCAGCAGCGCCTACGGCTTCGCGAACACCGGGGAGCTGTTTTTT
TRBV29-1,TRBJ2-1,-,-,CSVEEGGGNEQFF,TGCAGCGTTGAGGAGGGAGGGGGTAATGAGCAGTTCTTC
TRBV6-4,TRBJ1-1,-,-,CASSSNTGTFEAFF,TGTGCCAGCAGTAGCAATACCGGGACATTTGAAGCTTTCTTT
TRBV9,TRBJ1-1,-,few,CASSSTSGLLNTEAFF,TGTGCCAGCAGCTCGACCTCAGGACTACTAAACACTGAAGCTTTCTTT
TRBV11-2,TRBJ2-3,-,once,CASSLRLVATDTQYF,TGTGCCAGCAGCCTCCGCTTGGTCGCCACAGATACGCAGTATTTT
TRBV6-6,TRBJ1-5,-,-,CASSNNQPQHF,TGTGCCAGCTCTAATAATCAGCCCCAGCATTTT
TRBV25-1,TRBJ2-1,-,-,CASSASRGGRKYNEQFF,TGTGCCAGCAGTGCAAGCCGTGGGGGGCGCAAGTACAATGAGCAGTTCTTC
TRBV15,TRBJ1-1,-,-,CATSRDPRFGAFF,TGTGCCACCAGCAGAGACCCGCGATTTGGAGCTTTCTTT
TRBV7-9,TRBJ2-7,TRBD1,-,CASSLADRAYEQYF,TGTGCCAGCAGCTTAGCGGACAGGGCTTACGAGCAGTACTTC
TRBV7-9,TRBJ1-1,TRBD1,-,CASRMTGGEDTEAFF,TGTGCCAGCAGAATGACAGGGGGGGAGGACACTGAAGCTTTCTTT
TRBV19,TRBJ1-5,-,-,CASSIPRLPGAISNQPQHF,TGTGCCAGTAGTATCCCGAGGCTTCCAGGGGCTATTAGCAATCAGCCCCAGCATTTT
TRBV7-2,TRBJ1-2,TRBD1,-,CASSQGQGYGYTF,TGTGCCAGCAGCCAGGGACAGGGTTATGGCTACACCTTC
TRBV9,TRBJ1-1,-,few,CASSGRNTEAFF,TGTGCCAGCAGCGGGAGGAACACTGAAGCTTTCTTT
TRBV7-9,TRBJ2-7,-,-,CASSLVAGYEQYF,TGTGCCAGCAGCTTAGTGGCAGGCTACGAGCAGTACTTC
TRBV5-8,TRBJ2-7,TRBD2,few,CASSLLLAGVFEQYF,TGTGCCAGCAGCTTGCTACTAGCGGGAGTGTTCGAGCAGTACTTC
TRBV11-1,TRBJ2-5,TRBD2,-,CASSLWTSGSYGTQYF,TGTGCCAGCAGCCTTTGGACTAGCGGGAGTTATGGGACCCAGTACTTC
TRBV27,TRBJ2-1,TRBD2,-,CASSPRLAGTSSYNEQFF,TGTGCCAGCAGTCCGAGACTAGCGGGTACTAGCTCCTACAATGAGCAGTTCTTC
TRBV7-2,TRBJ2-1,TRBD2,-,CASSLDGLAGANEQFF,TGTGCCAGCAGCCTAGACGGGCTAGCGGGAGCCAATGAGCAGTTCTTC
TRBV9,TRBJ1-1,-,few,CASSPTYRNTEAFF,TGTGCCAGCAGCCCAACTTATAGGAACACTGAAGCTTTCTTT
TRBV9,TRBJ2-6,TRBD1,-,CASSVTQVAGGVGANVLTF,TGTGCCAGCAGCGTAACCCAGGTGGCAGGGGGCGTTGGGGCCAACGTCCTGACTTTC
TRBV10-1,TRBJ1-3,TRBD1,-,CASSDGQGNSGNTIYF,TGCGCCAGCAGTGATGGACAGGGTAATTCTGGAAACACCATATATTTT
TRBV10-3,TRBJ2-3,-,-,CAISRFVGEAADTQYF,TGTGCCATCAGTCGGTTCGTTGGAGAGGCGGCAGATACGCAGTATTTT
TRBV29-1,TRBJ2-7,TRBD2,-,CSASRGGTIAYEQYF,TGCAGCGCTAGCCGGGGGGGTACCATTGCCTACGAGCAGTACTTC
TRBV27,TRBJ1-1,-,-,CASSLWADLNTEAFF,TGTGCCAGCAGTTTATGGGCAGACCTGAACACTGAAGCTTTCTTT